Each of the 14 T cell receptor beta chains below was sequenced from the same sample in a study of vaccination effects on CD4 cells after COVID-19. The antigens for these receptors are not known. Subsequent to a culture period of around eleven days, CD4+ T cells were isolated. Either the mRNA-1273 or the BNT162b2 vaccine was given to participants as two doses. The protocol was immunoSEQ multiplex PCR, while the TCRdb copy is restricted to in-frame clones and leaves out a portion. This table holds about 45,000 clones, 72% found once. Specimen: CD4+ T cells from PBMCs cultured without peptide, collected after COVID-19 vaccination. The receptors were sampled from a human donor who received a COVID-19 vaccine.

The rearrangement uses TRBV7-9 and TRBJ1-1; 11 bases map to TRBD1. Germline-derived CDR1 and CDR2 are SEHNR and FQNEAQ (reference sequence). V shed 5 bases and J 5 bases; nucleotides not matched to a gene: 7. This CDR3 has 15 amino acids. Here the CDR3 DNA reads TGTGCCAGCAGCCACGGGACAGGGGGTCGAACTGAAGCTTTCTTT. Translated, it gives CASSHGTGGRTEAFF.

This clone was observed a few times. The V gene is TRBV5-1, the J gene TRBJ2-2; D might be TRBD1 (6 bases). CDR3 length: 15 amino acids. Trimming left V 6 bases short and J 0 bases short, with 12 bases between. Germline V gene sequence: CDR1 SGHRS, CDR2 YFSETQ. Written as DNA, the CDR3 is TGCGCCAGCACGGAACAGGGAGCGAACACCGGGGAGCTGTTTTTT. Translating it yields CASTEQGANTGELFF.

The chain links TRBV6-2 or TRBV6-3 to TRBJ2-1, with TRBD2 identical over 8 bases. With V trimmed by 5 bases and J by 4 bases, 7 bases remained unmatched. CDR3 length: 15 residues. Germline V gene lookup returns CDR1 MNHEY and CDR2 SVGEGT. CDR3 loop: CASSRSGGRYNEQFF. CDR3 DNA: TGTGCCAGCAGTAGAAGCGGGGGCCGATACAATGAGCAGTTCTTC.

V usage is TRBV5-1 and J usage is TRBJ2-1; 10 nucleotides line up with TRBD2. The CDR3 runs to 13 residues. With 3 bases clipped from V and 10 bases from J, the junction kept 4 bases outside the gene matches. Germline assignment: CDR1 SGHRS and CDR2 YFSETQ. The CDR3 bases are TGCGCCAGCAGCTCACTACTAGCGGGGGAGCAGTTCTTC. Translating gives CASSSLLAGEQFF.

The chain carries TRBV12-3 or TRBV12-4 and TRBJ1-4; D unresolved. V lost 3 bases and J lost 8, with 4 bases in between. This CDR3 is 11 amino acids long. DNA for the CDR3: TGTGCCAGCAGTTTGGGCGAAAAACTGTTTTTT. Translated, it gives CASSLGEKLFF.

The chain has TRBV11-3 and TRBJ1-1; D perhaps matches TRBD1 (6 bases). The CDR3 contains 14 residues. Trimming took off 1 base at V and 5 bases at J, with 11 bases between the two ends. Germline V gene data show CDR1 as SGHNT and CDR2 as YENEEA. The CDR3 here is CASSLGAGTTEAFF. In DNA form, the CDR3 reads TGTGCCAGCAGCTTAGGGGCAGGGACAACTGAAGCTTTCTTT.

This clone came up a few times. The CDR3 sequence: CASSEYFRAGEPHEQYF. DNA for the CDR3: TGCGCCAGCAGTGAGTATTTCCGGGCAGGGGAGCCCCACGAGCAGTACTTC. The genes are TRBV10-1 and TRBJ2-7, with D maybe TRBD1 (6 bases). The CDR3 covers 17 residues. The V gene lost 1 base and the J gene lost 5 bases, with 21 bases spanning the gap. Germline-derived CDR1 and CDR2 are WNHNN and SYGVQD (reference sequence).

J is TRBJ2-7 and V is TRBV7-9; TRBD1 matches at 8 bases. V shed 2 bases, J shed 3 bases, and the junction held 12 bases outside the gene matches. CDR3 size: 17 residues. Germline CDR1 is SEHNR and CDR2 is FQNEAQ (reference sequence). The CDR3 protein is CASSLRSVGQGFYEQYF. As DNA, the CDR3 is TGTGCCAGCAGCTTAAGGAGTGTCGGACAGGGTTTCTACGAGCAGTACTTC.

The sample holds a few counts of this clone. This chain's CDR3 is CASSLSVGMNTEAFF. CDR3 DNA sequence: TGCGCCAGCAGCTTGAGTGTGGGGATGAACACTGAAGCTTTCTTT. The chain combines TRBV5-1 with TRBJ1-1; D unresolved. V lost 1 base, J lost 0 bases, and 10 bases lay in between. There are 15 residues in the CDR3. CDR1 SGHRS and CDR2 YFSETQ come from the germline V gene.

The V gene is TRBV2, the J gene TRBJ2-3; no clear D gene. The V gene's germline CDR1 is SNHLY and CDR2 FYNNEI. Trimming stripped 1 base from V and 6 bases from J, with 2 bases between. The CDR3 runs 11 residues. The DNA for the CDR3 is TGTGCCAGCAGTGAAGGGGATACGCAGTATTTT. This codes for CASSEGDTQYF.

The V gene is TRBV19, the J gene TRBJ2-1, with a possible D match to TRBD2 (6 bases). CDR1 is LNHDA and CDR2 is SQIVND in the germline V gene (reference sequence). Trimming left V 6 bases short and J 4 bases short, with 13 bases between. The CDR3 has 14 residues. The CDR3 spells CASRPGLNYNEQFF. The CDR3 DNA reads TGTGCCAGTAGACCGGGACTGAATTACAATGAGCAGTTCTTC.

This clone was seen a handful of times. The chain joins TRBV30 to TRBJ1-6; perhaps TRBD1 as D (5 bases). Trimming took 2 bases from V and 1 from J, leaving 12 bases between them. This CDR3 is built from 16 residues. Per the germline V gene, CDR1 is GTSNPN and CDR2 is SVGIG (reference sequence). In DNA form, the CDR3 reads TGTGCCTGGAGTAGGAGGGGAGGGTCCTATAATTCACCCCTCCACTTT. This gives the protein CAWSRRGGSYNSPLHF. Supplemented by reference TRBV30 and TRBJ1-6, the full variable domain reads SQTIHQWPATLVQPVGSPLSLECTVEGTSNPNLYWYRQAAGRGLQLLFYSVGIGQISSEVPQNLSASRPQDRQFILSSKKLLLSDSGFYLCAWSRRGGSYNSPLHFGNGTRLTVT.

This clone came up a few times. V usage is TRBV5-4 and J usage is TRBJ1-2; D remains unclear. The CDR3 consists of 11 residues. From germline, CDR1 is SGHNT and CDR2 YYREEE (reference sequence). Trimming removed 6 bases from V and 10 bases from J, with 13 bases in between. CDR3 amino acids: CASTSSLDYTF. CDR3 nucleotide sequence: TGTGCCAGCACCTCCTCGTTGGACTACACCTTC.

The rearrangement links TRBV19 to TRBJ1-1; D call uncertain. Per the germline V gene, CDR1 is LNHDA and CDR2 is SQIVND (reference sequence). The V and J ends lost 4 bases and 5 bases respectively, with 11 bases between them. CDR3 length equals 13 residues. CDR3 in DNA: TGTGCCAGTAGTACCACCTACGGGACTGAAGCTTTCTTT. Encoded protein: CASSTTYGTEAFF.